In its sample, the clone carrying this T cell receptor (beta chain) was seen once. This CDR3 has 15 amino acids. Germline-derived CDR1 and CDR2 are LGHDT and YNNKEL (reference sequence). The V gene end was trimmed by 4 bases and the J gene end by 5 bases; junction bases not matched to a gene: 11. The sample originates from a study of CD8 T cells in Susac syndrome. Random hexamers were used to reverse transcribe the RNA input (roughly 0.5 to 1 ug). TCRdb redid the calling of the immunoSEQ multiplex PCR reads with MiXCR, one entry per CDR3 protein. The table shows 200,000 to 300,000 distinct CDR3 sequences, with roughly 95% occurring only once.

This TCR came from a human donor with multiple sclerosis. The rearrangement joins TRBV3-1 to TRBJ2-7, with TRBD1 matching over 7 bases. Sequences were obtained from CD4+ T cells from PBMCs. CDR3 sequence reads: CASSPYLTGINEQYV. The CDR3 nucleotides read TGTGCCAGCAGCCCATATCTGACAGGGATCAACGAGCAGTACGTC.